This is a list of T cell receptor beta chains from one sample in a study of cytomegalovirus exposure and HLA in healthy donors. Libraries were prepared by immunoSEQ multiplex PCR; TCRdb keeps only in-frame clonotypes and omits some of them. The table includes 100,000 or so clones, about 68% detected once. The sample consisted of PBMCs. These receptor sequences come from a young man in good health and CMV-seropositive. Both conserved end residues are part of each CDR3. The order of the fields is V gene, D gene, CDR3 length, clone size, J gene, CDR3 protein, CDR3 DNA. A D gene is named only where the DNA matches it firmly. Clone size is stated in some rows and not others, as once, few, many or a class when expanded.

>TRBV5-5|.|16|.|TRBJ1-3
CASSFRLQSSGNTIYF
TGTGCCAGCAGCTTTCGTCTTCAGTCCTCTGGAAACACCATATATTTT
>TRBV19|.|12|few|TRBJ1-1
CASSIGSTEAFF
TGTGCCAGTAGTATCGGGTCCACTGAAGCTTTCTTT
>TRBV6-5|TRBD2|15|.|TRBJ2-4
CASSLGAGVQNIQYF
TGTGCCAGCAGTTTAGGAGCGGGGGTTCAAAACATTCAGTACTTC
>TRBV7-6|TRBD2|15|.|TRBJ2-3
CASSLGSGGADTQYF
TGTGCCAGCAGCTTAGGGAGCGGGGGGGCAGATACGCAGTATTTT
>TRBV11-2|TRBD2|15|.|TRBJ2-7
CASSLVSGGWYEQYF
TGTGCCAGCAGCTTAGTTAGCGGGGGATGGTACGAGCAGTACTTC
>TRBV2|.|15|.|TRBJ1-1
CASSESRVVNTEAFF
TGTGCCAGCAGTGAATCGAGGGTCGTGAACACTGAAGCTTTCTTT
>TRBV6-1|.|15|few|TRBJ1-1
CASRTGQGKDTEAFF
TGTGCCAGCAGGACCGGGCAGGGGAAGGACACTGAAGCTTTCTTT
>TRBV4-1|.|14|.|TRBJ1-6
CASRKDGDNSPLHF
TGCGCCAGCAGGAAAGACGGGGATAATTCACCCCTCCACTTT
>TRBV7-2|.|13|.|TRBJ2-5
CASSSTAEETQYF
TGTGCCAGCAGCTCTACAGCGGAAGAGACCCAGTACTTC
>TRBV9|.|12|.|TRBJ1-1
CASSVLWPEAFF
TGTGCCAGCAGCGTTTTATGGCCTGAAGCTTTCTTT
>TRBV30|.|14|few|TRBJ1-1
CAWSVWIGGTEAFF
TGTGCCTGGAGTGTATGGATTGGCGGCACTGAAGCTTTCTTT
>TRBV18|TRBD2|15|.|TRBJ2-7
CASSQGLAGAGEQYF
TGTGCCAGCTCCCAGGGACTAGCGGGGGCAGGGGAGCAGTACTTC
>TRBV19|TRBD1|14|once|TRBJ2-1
CASSQTGQGNEQFF
TGTGCCAGTAGTCAGACGGGACAGGGAAATGAGCAGTTCTTC
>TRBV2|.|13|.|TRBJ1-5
CASSPQSNQPQHF
TGTGCCAGCAGTCCCCAAAGCAATCAGCCCCAGCATTTT
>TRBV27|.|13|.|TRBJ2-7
CASSFSGTYEQYF
TGTGCCAGCAGTTTCTCCGGGACTTACGAGCAGTACTTC
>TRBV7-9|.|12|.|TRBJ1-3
CASSREVHTIYF
TGTGCCAGCAGCAGAGAGGTGCACACCATATATTTT
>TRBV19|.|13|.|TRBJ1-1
CASTGQSNTEAFF
TGTGCCAGTACTGGACAGTCCAACACTGAAGCTTTCTTT
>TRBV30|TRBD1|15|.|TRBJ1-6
CACHFGQGRLSPLHF
TGTGCCTGCCATTTTGGACAGGGCCGCCTTTCACCCCTCCACTTT
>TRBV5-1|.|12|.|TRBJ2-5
CASRITEGTQYF
TGCGCCAGCAGGATAACGGAGGGGACCCAGTACTTC
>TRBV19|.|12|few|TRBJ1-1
CASSIGQGGAFF
TGTGCCAGTAGTATCGGTCAGGGTGGTGCTTTCTTT
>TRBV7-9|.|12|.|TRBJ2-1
CASSFQGNEQFF
TGTGCCAGCAGCTTTCAGGGGAATGAGCAGTTCTTC
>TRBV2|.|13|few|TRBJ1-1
CASSPGGVTEAFF
TGTGCCAGCAGTCCTGGGGGCGTGACTGAAGCTTTCTTT
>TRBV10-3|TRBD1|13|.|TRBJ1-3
CAIRDRGRNTIYF
TGTGCCATCAGGGACAGGGGAAGAAACACCATATATTTT
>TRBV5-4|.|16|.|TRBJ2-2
CASSNPDKTNTGELFF
TGTGCCAGCAGCAATCCCGACAAAACGAACACCGGGGAGCTGTTTTTT
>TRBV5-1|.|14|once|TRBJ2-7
CASSSGANIYEQYF
TGCGCCAGCAGCTCGGGAGCGAACATCTACGAGCAGTACTTC
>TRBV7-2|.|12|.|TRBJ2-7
CASSALLDPQYF
TGTGCCAGCAGCGCCCTCCTAGATCCTCAGTACTTC
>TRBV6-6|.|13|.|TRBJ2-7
CASSSRQLHEQYF
TGCGCCAGCAGTTCCCGACAGCTGCACGAGCAGTACTTC
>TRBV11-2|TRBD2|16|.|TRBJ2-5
CASSLDLAGAQETQYF
TGTGCCAGCAGCTTAGATTTGGCGGGAGCCCAAGAGACCCAGTACTTC
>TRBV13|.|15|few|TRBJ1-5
CASSLGVRSNQPQHF
TGTGCCAGCAGCTTAGGAGTCAGGAGCAATCAGCCCCAGCATTTT
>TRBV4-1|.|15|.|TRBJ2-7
CASSPAAGRSYEQYF
TGCGCCAGCAGCCCCGCAGCTGGGCGATCCTACGAGCAGTACTTC
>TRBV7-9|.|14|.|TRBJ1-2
CASSRGDGNYGYTF
TGTGCCAGCAGCCGCGGGGACGGAAATTATGGCTACACCTTC
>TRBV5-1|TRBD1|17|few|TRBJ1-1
CASSTQPGQIMNTEAFF
TGCGCCAGCAGCACCCAACCGGGACAGATAATGAACACTGAAGCTTTCTTT
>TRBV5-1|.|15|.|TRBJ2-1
CASSLAGITINEQFF
TGCGCCAGCAGCTTGGCCGGGATCACAATCAATGAGCAGTTCTTC
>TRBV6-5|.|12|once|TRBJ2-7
CASSQGSYEQYF
TGTGCCAGCAGCCAGGGAAGTTACGAGCAGTACTTC
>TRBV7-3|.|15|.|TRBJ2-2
CASSLRGGGTGELFF
TGTGCCAGCAGCTTAAGAGGGGGAGGGACCGGGGAGCTGTTTTTT
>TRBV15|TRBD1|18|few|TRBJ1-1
CATSRDKKGAWMNTEAFF
TGTGCCACCAGCAGAGATAAAAAGGGGGCATGGATGAACACTGAAGCTTTCTTT
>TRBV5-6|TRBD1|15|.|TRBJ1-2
CASSLAPTGVYGYTF
TGTGCCAGCAGCTTGGCCCCGACAGGGGTCTATGGCTACACCTTC
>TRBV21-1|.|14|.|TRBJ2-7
CASSMRDRAYEQYF
TGTGCCAGCAGCATGCGGGACAGAGCTTACGAGCAGTACTTC
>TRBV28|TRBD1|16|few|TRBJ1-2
CASSQTDRGGLNGYTF
TGTGCCAGCAGTCAAACGGACAGGGGGGGATTGAATGGCTACACCTTC
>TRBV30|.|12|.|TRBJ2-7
CAWSVGGYEQYF
TGTGCCTGGAGTGTAGGGGGCTACGAGCAGTACTTC
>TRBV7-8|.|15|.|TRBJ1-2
CASSASQGVPYGYTF
TGTGCCAGCAGCGCCTCACAGGGAGTACCCTATGGCTACACCTTC
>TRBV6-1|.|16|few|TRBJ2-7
CASSAWGRATSYEQYF
TGTGCCAGCAGTGCATGGGGGCGTGCGACGTCCTACGAGCAGTACTTC
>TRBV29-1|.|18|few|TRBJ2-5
CSVESGTVGRWFEETQYF
TGCAGCGTTGAGTCAGGAACGGTGGGTAGGTGGTTCGAAGAGACCCAGTACTTC
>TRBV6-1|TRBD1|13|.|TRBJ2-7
CASVQGVAYEQYF
TGTGCCAGCGTCCAGGGGGTGGCCTACGAGCAGTACTTC
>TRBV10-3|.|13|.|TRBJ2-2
CAISERGTGELFF
TGTGCCATCAGTGAACGGGGGACCGGGGAGCTGTTTTTT
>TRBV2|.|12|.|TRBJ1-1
CASSDAGKGAFF
TGTGCCAGCAGTGACGCAGGAAAAGGAGCTTTCTTT
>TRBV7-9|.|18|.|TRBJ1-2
CSSSLTPGSSVGLYGYTF
TGTTCCAGCAGCTTGACCCCGGGATCCTCTGTAGGTCTGTATGGCTACACCTTC
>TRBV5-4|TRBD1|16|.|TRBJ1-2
CASSLPPDRVDYGYTF
TGTGCCAGCAGCCTACCCCCGGACAGGGTCGACTATGGCTACACCTTC
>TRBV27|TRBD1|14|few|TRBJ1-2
CASRPQGALSGYTF
TGTGCCAGCAGACCACAGGGGGCGCTATCCGGCTACACCTTC
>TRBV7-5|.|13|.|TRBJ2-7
CARSQGPSYEQYF
TGTGCCAGAAGCCAGGGCCCGTCCTACGAGCAGTACTTC
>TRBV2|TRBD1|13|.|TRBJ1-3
CASIGTVGNTIYF
TGTGCCAGCATCGGGACAGTTGGAAACACCATATATTTT
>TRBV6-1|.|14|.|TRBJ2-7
CASSDYGGNYEQYF
TGTGCCAGCAGTGATTATGGGGGCAACTACGAGCAGTACTTC
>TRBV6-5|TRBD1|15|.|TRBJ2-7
CASSPDRATSYEQYF
TGTGCCAGCAGCCCAGACAGGGCTACTTCCTACGAGCAGTACTTC
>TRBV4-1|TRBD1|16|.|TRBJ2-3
CASSRAEGQGEDTQYF
TGCGCCAGCAGCCGGGCGGAGGGACAGGGGGAGGATACGCAGTATTTT